The 25 T cell receptor beta chains in this list originate from one sample, sequenced in a study of blood T cells in healthy people across ages. For the second PCR, which ran for roughly 6 to 12 cycles, a sample-barcoded 5' primer and a J-beta primer mix were used. TCRdb used MiXCR to reprocess the 5' RACE reads, holding one entry per CDR3 protein. The profile shows around 820,000 distinct CDR3 sequences, just under 25% of them singletons. The same sample was also studied in work on T cells of mothers and their children.

Sequencing used blood. These receptors were collected from a boy younger than 18 in good health.

This chain connects TRBV20-1 to TRBJ2-5; 14 bases line up with TRBD2. CDR3 length: 16 residues. The V gene's germline CDR1 is DFQATT and CDR2 SNEGSKA (reference sequence). J gave up 1 base and V 0 bases, and 1 base lay outside the gene matches. The DNA of the CDR3 is TGCAGTGCTAGAGAGGGACTAGCGGGAGCCCAAGAGACCCAGTACTTC. As protein: CSAREGLAGAQETQYF.

V gene TRBV4-3 combines with J gene TRBJ2-1; D not resolved. Germline CDR1 reads LGHNA; CDR2 reads YSLEER. V was pared by 4 bases and J by 3 bases, with 10 bases between. The CDR3 contains 14 residues. CDR3 sequence reads: CASSLTWDYNEQFF. The CDR3, as DNA: TGCGCCAGCAGCCTGACCTGGGACTACAATGAGCAGTTCTTC.

The genes are TRBV11-2 and TRBJ2-1; the D is unclear. V lost 5 bases and J 0 bases, leaving 17 bases between the germline ends. The germline V gene encodes CDR1 SGHAT and CDR2 FQNNGV. The CDR3 runs to 17 residues. The CDR3 coding sequence is TGTGCCAGCAGCCCGTCGGCAGGACCAAGCTCCTACAATGAGCAGTTCTTC. Translated, it gives CASSPSAGPSSYNEQFF. Full variable domain (missing parts from reference TRBV11-2 and TRBJ2-1): EAGVAQSPRYKIIEKRQSVAFWCNPISGHATLYWYQQILGQGPKLLIQFQNNGVVDDSQLPKDRFSAERLKGVDSTLKIQPAKLEDSAVYLCASSPSAGPSSYNEQFFGPGTRLTVL.

The J gene is TRBJ2-1, the V gene TRBV20-1; D is perhaps TRBD1 (6 bases). Deletions cut 3 bases from V and 3 bases from J, with 15 bases between. Germline-derived CDR1 and CDR2 are DFQATT and SNEGSKA (reference sequence). This CDR3 has 15 residues. CDR3 amino acids: CSARILGAYYNEQFF. Written as DNA, the CDR3 is TGCAGTGCTAGGATTCTGGGGGCTTACTACAATGAGCAGTTCTTC.

As concerns this clonotype: A read error may produce the germline difference seen at one junction end. This chain links TRBV12-3 or TRBV12-4 with TRBJ1-2, with D possibly TRBD1 on 5 matching bases. The CDR3 loop spans 14 amino acids. The CDR3 is CAGSVAGTGYGYTF. Written as DNA, the CDR3 is TGTGCCGGCAGTGTCGCCGGGACCGGCTATGGCTACACCTTC.

The V call is TRBV25-1, the J call TRBJ2-7; 8 bases fit TRBD1. The CDR3 spans 13 residues. Trimming removed 2 bases from V and 6 bases from J; junction bases left unmatched: 3. In germline, CDR1 is MGHDK, CDR2 SYGVNS. The CDR3 protein is CASSEHGQGEQYF. CDR3 nucleotide sequence: TGTGCCAGCAGTGAACACGGACAGGGCGAGCAGTACTTC.

The V and J genes are TRBV4-1 and TRBJ2-1; weak D call: TRBD1 (6 bases). In germline, CDR1 is MGHRA, CDR2 YSYEKL. V shed 1 base and J shed 4 bases, with 14 bases lying between them. This CDR3 has 16 amino acids. The CDR3 DNA reads TGCGCCAGCAGCCAAGCTCCGGGACACCAATACAATGAGCAGTTCTTC. Its protein is CASSQAPGHQYNEQFF.

This chain uses TRBV2 with TRBJ2-5, with 8 bases that match TRBD1. Germline assignment: CDR1 SNHLY and CDR2 FYNNEI. The CDR3 is 17 amino acids. Unmatched junction bases numbered 10, after V lost 1 base and J lost 3 bases. The CDR3 nucleotides read TGTGCCAGCAGTGAAGGATTCGGGACAGGAGTCGAAGAGACCCAGTACTTC. This sequence encodes CASSEGFGTGVEETQYF.

This clonotype was seen ten or more times. The rearrangement links TRBV29-1 to TRBJ1-1; D is possibly TRBD1 (5 bases). V lost 6 bases and J lost 0, with 14 bases in between. From germline, CDR1 is SQVTM and CDR2 ANQGSEA. The CDR3 covers 14 residues. The chain's CDR3 is CSVPGAAMNTEAFF. Here the CDR3 DNA reads TGCAGCGTCCCCGGGGCAGCCATGAACACTGAAGCTTTCTTT. The whole variable domain, remainder taken from reference TRBV29-1 and TRBJ1-1, is SAVISQKPSRDICQRGTSLTIQCQVDSQVTMMFWYRQQPGQSLTLIATANQGSEATYESGFVIDKFPISRPNLTFSTLTVSNMSPEDSSIYLCSVPGAAMNTEAFFGQGTRLTVV.

This clonotype was found a few times. The rearrangement links TRBV6-2 or TRBV6-3 to TRBJ1-4; D is unclear. Trimming shortened V by 8 bases and J by 6 bases, and 16 bases separated the two germline ends. The CDR3 contains 14 residues. Germline V gene data show CDR1 as MNHEY and CDR2 as SVGEGT. CDR3 residues: CASRPQVSDEKLFF. CDR3 coding DNA: TGTGCCAGCCGACCCCAGGTATCGGATGAAAAACTGTTTTTT.

The chain recombines TRBV28 with TRBJ2-5; tentative D call: TRBD1 (6 bases). The CDR3 is 16 residues long. Germline lookup yields CDR1 MDHEN and CDR2 SYDVKM. V was cut by 5 bases and J by 4 bases, with 20 bases left in between. CDR3 sequence: CASSERTVGAPETQYF. CDR3 nucleotide sequence: TGTGCCAGCAGTGAACGGACAGTTGGGGCCCCAGAGACCCAGTACTTC. The entire variable domain, with the rest obtained from reference TRBV28 and TRBJ2-5, is as follows: DVKVTQSSRYLVKRTGEKVFLECVQDMDHENMFWYRQDPGLGLRLIYFSYDVKMKEKGDIPEGYSVSREKKERFSLILESASTNQTSMYLCASSERTVGAPETQYFGPGTRLLVL.

There are a few counts of this clonotype. J is TRBJ2-3 and V is TRBV14, with 8 bases aligning to TRBD2. The germline gives CDR1 SGHDN, CDR2 FVKESK. J was trimmed by 0 bases and V by 1 base; bases with no gene match: 6. CDR3 length: 17 amino acids. CDR3 amino acids: CASSQGSERGSTDTQYF. CDR3 coding DNA: TGTGCCAGCAGCCAAGGTAGCGAGCGGGGGAGCACAGATACGCAGTATTTT.

The chain links TRBV28 to TRBJ2-5, with a tentative D call TRBD1 (5 bases). Trimming took off 7 bases at V and 5 bases at J, with 17 bases between the two ends. CDR1 MDHEN and CDR2 SYDVKM come from the germline V gene. This CDR3 has 14 residues. CDR3 sequence reads: CASTTRTPKETQYF. CDR3 sequence (DNA): TGTGCCAGCACTACTCGGACACCGAAGGAGACCCAGTACTTC.

The chain joins TRBV9 to TRBJ1-6, with 8 bases lining up with TRBD1. CDR1 SGDLS and CDR2 YYNGEE come from the germline V gene. V shed 3 bases and J 5 bases; nucleotides not matched to a gene: 7. The CDR3 runs 16 residues. CDR3: CASSGRQGRNNSPLHF. The CDR3 DNA follows: TGTGCCAGCAGCGGGAGACAGGGGCGGAATAATTCACCCCTCCACTTT.

The genes are TRBV30 and TRBJ2-7, with 7 bases aligning to TRBD1. The germline gives CDR1 GTSNPN, CDR2 SVGIG (reference sequence). The junction had 11 bases not matched to a gene; V was cut back by 5 bases and J by 13 bases. The CDR3 consists of 11 residues. CDR3 nucleotide sequence: TGTGCCTGGGTAACCGGGACAGCAATTTACTTC. This codes for CAWVTGTAIYF.

The V and J genes are TRBV9 and TRBJ2-1, with 9 bases fitting TRBD2. Germline CDR1 SGDLS, CDR2 YYNGEE. CDR3 length equals 14 residues. The V segment lost 5 bases and the J segment 3 bases; nucleotides outside the gene matches: 3. The CDR3 loop reads CASSGAGGYNEQFF. CDR3 DNA: TGTGCCAGCAGTGGAGCGGGAGGCTACAATGAGCAGTTCTTC.

This chain connects TRBV6-5 to TRBJ2-7, with a possible D match to TRBD1 (5 bases). Trimming stripped 2 bases from V and 4 bases from J, with 15 bases between. From germline, CDR1 is MNHEY and CDR2 SVGAGI. The CDR3 runs 15 residues. CDR3 sequence reads: CASSYQGRTQYEQYF. The DNA of the CDR3 is TGTGCCAGCAGTTACCAGGGCAGAACCCAGTACGAGCAGTACTTC.

J is TRBJ2-4 and V is TRBV5-6, with D uncertain. Trimming stripped 0 bases from V and 0 bases from J, with 10 bases between. Germline V CDR1 and CDR2: SGHDT, YYEEEE. CDR3 size: 16 residues. The CDR3 region is CASSLGLLLAKNIQYF. The CDR3 DNA sequence: TGTGCCAGCAGCTTGGGACTGCTATTAGCCAAAAACATTCAGTACTTC. The full variable domain, in which reference TRBV5-6 and TRBJ2-4 provide the parts outside the CDR3, is DAGVTQSPTHLIKTRGQQVTLRCSPKSGHDTVSWYQQALGQGPQFIFQYYEEEERQRGNFPDRFSGHQFPNYSSELNVNALLLGDSALYLCASSLGLLLAKNIQYFGAGTRLSVL.

The gene calls are TRBV7-6 and TRBJ2-7; D may be TRBD1 (5 bases). CDR3 length: 16 residues. The V end was cut by 2 bases, the J end by 2 bases, with 16 bases between. CDR1 is SGHVS, CDR2 FNYEAQ, per germline. The CDR3 DNA reads as TGTGCCAGCAGCTTACAAGGGGAAGTCCCCACCTACGAGCAGTACTTC. Its protein is CASSLQGEVPTYEQYF. Using reference TRBV7-6 and TRBJ2-7 for the parts outside the CDR3, the full variable domain is GAGVSQSPRYKVTKRGQDVALRCDPISGHVSLYWYRQALGQGPEFLTYFNYEAQQDKSGLPNDRFSAERPEGSISTLTIQRTEQRDSAMYRCASSLQGEVPTYEQYFGPGTRLTVT.

This clonotype was observed a few times. This chain links TRBV7-8 with TRBJ2-2; 10 bases are a match to TRBD2. The junction had 2 bases not matched to a gene; V was cut back by 5 bases and J by 2 bases. The CDR3 runs 15 residues. CDR1 and CDR2 (germline): SGHVS, FQNEAQ. The CDR3 nucleotides read TGTGCCAGCAGCCCTAGCGGGGGAAACACCGGGGAGCTGTTTTTT. Protein product: CASSPSGGNTGELFF.

This clonotype has more than one count but fewer than ten. This chain joins TRBV18 and TRBJ2-7; TRBD1 matches 8 bases. From germline, CDR1 is KGHSH and CDR2 LQKENI. V lost 0 bases, J lost 2 bases, and 12 bases stayed unmatched. The CDR3 is 18 residues long. CDR3 sequence: CASSPPRTGIYEPYEQYF. CDR3 in DNA: TGTGCCAGCTCACCACCGAGGACAGGGATTTACGAACCCTACGAGCAGTACTTC.

The gene calls are TRBV7-2 and TRBJ2-1, with D possibly being TRBD1 or TRBD2 (5 bases each). Germline CDR1 is SGHTA and CDR2 is FQGNSA. The CDR3 spans 14 residues. The V end was cut by 5 bases, the J end by 10 bases, with 18 bases between. Written as DNA, the CDR3 is TGTGCCAGCAGCCCATACCCTGGGACCCAAGAGCAGTTCTTC. Translation: CASSPYPGTQEQFF.

This clonotype has just a few counts. V is TRBV20-1 and J is TRBJ2-1, with a possible D match to TRBD1 (5 bases). The assigned J gene may be wrong: the sequence end matches TRBJ2-5 better. The CDR3 spans 13 residues. Looked up from germline, CDR1 is DFQATT and CDR2 is SNEGSKA (reference sequence). The CDR3 DNA reads as TGCAGTGCTAGTAAGACAGTGGGAGAGACCCAGTACTTC. Residues: CSASKTVGETQYF.

This chain uses TRBV15 with TRBJ1-5; D ambiguous. The V gene lost 0 bases and the J gene lost 2 bases, with 14 bases spanning the gap. CDR3 size: 17 residues. Germline assignment: CDR1 LNHNV and CDR2 YYDKDF (reference sequence). The CDR3 bases are TGTGCCACCAGCAGAGATCTAGGGTTGGATGGCAATCAGCCCCAGCATTTT. Amino acid sequence: CATSRDLGLDGNQPQHF.

This clonotype showed up just a few times. The rearrangement uses TRBV28 and TRBJ2-7; maybe TRBD2 (5 bases). The CDR3 loop spans 16 amino acids. Between the trimmed V and J ends, which lost 6 bases and 5 bases, there was a span of 23 bases. Per germline, CDR1 MDHEN and CDR2 SYDVKM. The CDR3 loop is CASSNSFGGLSDEQYF. CDR3 bases: TGTGCCAGCAGCAACTCCTTTGGCGGGCTATCCGACGAGCAGTACTTC.